Here is one T cell receptor (beta chain) with its context. This clonotype was recorded a few times. This receptor's antigen is unknown. No much larger clone is present one base from it, and per-base qualities are unavailable. For repertoire sequencing, TCR beta CDR3 regions were amplified from RNA transcripts. HTBI primers and the Qiagen OneStep RT-PCR kit were used in a first-round RT-PCR, which was followed by a second-round multiplex PCR, size selection and purification. Libraries were sequenced paired-end with 100 bp reads on an Illumina HiSeq2000. As for the authors' bioinformatics: Reads were processed with SOAPnuke, discarding reads with adapters, uncalled bases, mean Phred below 15, or no exact constant-primer or identifier match. COPE v1.2.5 was used to merge the high-quality paired reads. Clonotypes were defined as unique nucleotide sequences and were aligned to IMGT TRB V, D and J references using MiTCR v1.1. Only V-J combinations with frequency above 0.0001 were analysed, covering about 99% of repertoires. A TCR clonal expansion and chaos score per V-J combination was defined as the ratio of F50 clonal expansion to chaos observed in the TCRdist matrix. Welch's t-statistics and random forest were used to reduce the features to approximately 13 V-J combinations, which were then used as input to a naive Bayes classifier. The similarity between thyroid and blood repertoires was quantified using the Morisita-Horn index. Using fastp trimming at Q25 and MiXCR clonotype assembly, TCRdb reanalyzed the public sequencing data and kept in-frame beta chains. Each CDR3 protein appears once, grouped with its most common genes and DNA. These V and J calls rely on TCRdb rather than the paper's analysis. Counted in this sample were 400,000 to 500,000 distinct CDR3 sequences; around a fifth of them appeared once. The ten largest clones represent around 3.2% of the sample.

Stable hyperthyroidism was defined as no progression to ophthalmopathy within 18 months of follow-up. The hyperthyroidism patients were 18 to 65 years old and newly diagnosed, with a disease duration of less than 2 months. Patients were excluded if they had other autoimmune diseases, uncontrolled infections, pregnancy or lactation. Diagnosis was based on clinical symptoms, serum thyroxine, TRAb, thyroid ultrasound and orbital computed tomography. Using Ficoll-Paque density gradient centrifugation, PBMCs were isolated from about 9.4 ml of fresh peripheral blood. Total RNA was extracted using Trizol reagent, and RNA quality was checked on an Agilent 2100 Bioanalyzer. A distance of 13 bases separates the germline ends of V and J, which lose 9 bases and 0 bases respectively. For CDR1 and CDR2, the germline V gene lists KGHDR and SFDVKD. The CDR3 covers 15 residues, taking in both the cysteine and the phenylalanine. The entry retains the CDR3 DNA only, 45 bases that are in frame from base 1.

This sample is part of a study of Graves' ophthalmopathy and Graves' hyperthyroidism (dated by TCRdb to 2017 to 2018). With regard to the full study: Peripheral blood was collected at initial diagnosis, prior to any treatment. The independent validation cohort included 20 or so hyperthyroidism patients plus 17 patients who later progressed from hyperthyroidism to ophthalmopathy. To explore V-J signatures that separate ophthalmopathy from hyperthyroidism, a discovery set of about a hundred patients was enrolled, consisting of about 45 with ophthalmopathy and around 57 with stable hyperthyroidism. In total, 135 blood samples were TCR-sequenced: 43 ophthalmopathy, over 70 hyperthyroidism and about 17 hyperthyroidism-to-ophthalmopathy patients. TCR beta repertoire signatures were used to distinguish Graves' ophthalmopathy from Graves' hyperthyroidism and to predict progression to ophthalmopathy. Following sample collection, hyperthyroidism patients were given methimazole at a starting dose of 30 mg daily, and ophthalmopathy patients were given high-dose intravenous methylprednisolone. T-cell repertoires of thyroid tissue and blood were compared in over 5 hyperthyroidism patients. For training and testing, the 80 to 100 patients in the discovery cohort were randomly divided in a 7:3 ratio.

Results and caveats for the whole study, not just this receptor: In validation, the model predicted ophthalmopathy progression with less than 71% sensitivity and roughly 72% specificity; some 13 predicted patients were CT-confirmed with GO in a median of approximately 6.2 months. Among expanded thyroid clonotypes with frequency above 0.001, most also showed up in blood, which suggests that blood repertoires may reflect the thyroid immune response. In cross-validation, the 13-signature model distinguished ophthalmopathy from stable hyperthyroidism with 85% to 90% sensitivity and almost 83% specificity, and in the test set the corresponding values were roughly 80% and 76%. Sample size was not statistically predetermined, and group allocation was not concealed from the investigators.

The receptor was isolated from a woman between 18 and 30 years old with stable Graves' hyperthyroidism. Donor details come from another sample of the same person, matched by shared clones. Sequencing used peripheral blood. Rearrangement joined TRBV24-1 to TRBJ2-2, with TRBD2 tentatively as D gene (7 bases match). The bases read TGTGCCACCCAGCGCGGGGGCCCGAACACCGGGGAGCTGTTTTTT. It translates as CATQRGGPNTGELFF.